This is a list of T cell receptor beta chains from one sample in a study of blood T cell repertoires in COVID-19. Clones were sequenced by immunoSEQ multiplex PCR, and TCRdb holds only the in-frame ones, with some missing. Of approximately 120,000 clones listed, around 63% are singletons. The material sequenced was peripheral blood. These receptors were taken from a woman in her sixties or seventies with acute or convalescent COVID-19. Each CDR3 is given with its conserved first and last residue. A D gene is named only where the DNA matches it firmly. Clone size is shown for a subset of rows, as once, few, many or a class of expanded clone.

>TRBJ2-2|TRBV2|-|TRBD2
TGTGCCAGCAGTGAATTCGGGACTAGCACCGGGGAGCTGTTTTTT
CASSEFGTSTGELFF
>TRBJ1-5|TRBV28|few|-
TGTGCCAGCAGTTTATTGGGGAGGACGGCCCAGCATTTT
CASSLLGRTAQHF
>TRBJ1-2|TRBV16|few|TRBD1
TGTGCCAGCAGTCGTCAACAGGGGGCGCATGGCTACACCTTC
CASSRQQGAHGYTF
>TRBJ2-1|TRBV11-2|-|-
TGTGCCAGCAGCTTAGTGGCAGGGGCGGGCAATGAGCAGTTCTTC
CASSLVAGAGNEQFF
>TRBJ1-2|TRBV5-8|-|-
TGTGCCAGCAGCCCCCGATCGGGGTCCGGCCTTAACTATGGCTACACCTTC
CASSPRSGSGLNYGYTF
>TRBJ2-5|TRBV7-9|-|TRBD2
TGTGCCAGCAGCAGACCTAGCGGGGGGACGGAGACCCAGTACTTC
CASSRPSGGTETQYF
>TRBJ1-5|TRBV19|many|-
TGTGCCAGTACCTTTTTTCCCGGCAATCAGCCCCAGCATTTT
CASTFFPGNQPQHF
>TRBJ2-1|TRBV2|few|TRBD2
TGTGCCAGCAGCACCGCGGGACTAGCGGGAAACAATGAGCAGTTCTTC
CASSTAGLAGNNEQFF
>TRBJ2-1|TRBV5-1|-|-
TGCGCCAGCAGCTTCTTAGCAAATGAGCAGTTCTTC
CASSFLANEQFF
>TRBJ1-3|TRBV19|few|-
TGTGCCAGTAGATTCAACTCTGGAAACACCATATATTTT
CASRFNSGNTIYF
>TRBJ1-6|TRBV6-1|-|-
TGTGCCAGCAGTGAAAAGTGGCACTATAATTCACCCCTCCACTTT
CASSEKWHYNSPLHF
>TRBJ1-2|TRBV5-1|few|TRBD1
TGCGCCAGCAGCTTGGAACAGGGGGTACGCGGCTACACCTTC
CASSLEQGVRGYTF
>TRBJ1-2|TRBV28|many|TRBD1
TGTGCCAGCAGCTTATGGCTGGAGATCTGGACAGGGGAACTCGGTAACTATGGCTACACCTTC
CASSLWLEIWTGELGNYGYTF
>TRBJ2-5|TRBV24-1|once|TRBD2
TGTGCCACCAGGGGAGCGGGGGCATTTAAAGAGACCCAGTACTTC
CATRGAGAFKETQYF
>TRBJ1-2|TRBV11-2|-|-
TGTGCCAGCAGCGCCGCGGGCAGGAGCTATGGCTACACCTTC
CASSAAGRSYGYTF
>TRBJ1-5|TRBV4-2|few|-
TGTGCCAGCAGCTTCAGGGAAGGGAGCAATCAGCCCCAGCATTTT
CASSFREGSNQPQHF
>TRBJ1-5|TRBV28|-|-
TGTGCCAGCAGCCCAGGGGAAGAATATAGCAATCAGCCCCAGCATTTT
CASSPGEEYSNQPQHF
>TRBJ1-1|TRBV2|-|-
TGTGCCAGCAGTGGCCAGGGAAGTTGGAACACTGAAGCTTTCTTT
CASSGQGSWNTEAFF
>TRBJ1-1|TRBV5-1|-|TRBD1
TGCGCCAGCAGCTTGGCCCTGGACAGGGCGCGCGGGTTGACTGAAGCTTTCTTT
CASSLALDRARGLTEAFF
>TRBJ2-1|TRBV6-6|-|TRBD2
TGTGCCAGCAGTACCGGGGGGAATGAGCAGTTCTTC
CASSTGGNEQFF
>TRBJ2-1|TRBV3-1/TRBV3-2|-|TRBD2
TGTGCCAGCAGCGGAGGCCTAGCGGGGGGATACAATGAGCAGTTCTTC
CASSGGLAGGYNEQFF
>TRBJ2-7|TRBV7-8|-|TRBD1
TGTGCCACCGGCCGGGACAGGGCCACCTACGAGCAGTACTTC
CATGRDRATYEQYF
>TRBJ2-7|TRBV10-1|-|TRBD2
TGCGCCAGCAGTGAGGGACTAGCGGGACTCTACGAGCAGTACTTC
CASSEGLAGLYEQYF
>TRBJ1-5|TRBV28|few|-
TGTGCCAGCAGTTTCCCGGGGTGGCCCCAGCATTTT
CASSFPGWPQHF
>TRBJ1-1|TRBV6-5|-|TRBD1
TGTGCCAGCAGACAAACAGGGGTGAGGGGGACTGAAGCTTTCTTT
CASRQTGVRGTEAFF
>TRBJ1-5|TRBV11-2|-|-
TGTGCCAGCAGCTCCCCCCAGGGTGGCCAGCCCCAGCATTTT
CASSSPQGGQPQHF
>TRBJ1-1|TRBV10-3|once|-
TGTGCCATCAGTGAGTCGGGCGCTCAAAACACTGAAGCTTTCTTT
CAISESGAQNTEAFF
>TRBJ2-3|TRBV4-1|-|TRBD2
TGCGCCAGCAGCCAAGTACCGCTTTCTAGGGGAGGGGGCACAGATACGCAGTATTTT
CASSQVPLSRGGGTDTQYF
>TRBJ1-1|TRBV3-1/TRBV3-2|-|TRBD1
TGTGCCAGCAGCAAAGACAGGGGGCGCGCGGCTTTCTTT
CASSKDRGRAAFF
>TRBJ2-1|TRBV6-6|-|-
TGTGCCAGCAATAATGGGAGGTCCCCCTACAATGAGCAGTTCTTC
CASNNGRSPYNEQFF
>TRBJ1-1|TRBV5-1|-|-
TGCGCCAGCAATGCAGGGCAAGAGTTGCAGTTGGCTGAAGCTTTCTTT
CASNAGQELQLAEAFF
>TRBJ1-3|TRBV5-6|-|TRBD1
TGTGCCAGCAGCTCTATGACAGGGAGGGGAAACACCATATATTTT
CASSSMTGRGNTIYF
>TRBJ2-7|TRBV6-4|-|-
TGTGCCAGCAGTGACTGCGTCGTTACCCCTTCCTACGAGCAGTACTTC
CASSDCVVTPSYEQYF
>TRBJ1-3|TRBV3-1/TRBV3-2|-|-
TGTGCCAGCAGCCAAACCACCGGGATAAACTCTGGAAACACCATATATTTT
CASSQTTGINSGNTIYF
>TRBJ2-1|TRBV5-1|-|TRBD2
TGCGCCAGCAGCCTATGGACTAGCGGGGGGGCCGCTAGCCTTTACAATGAGCAGTTCTTC
CASSLWTSGGAASLYNEQFF
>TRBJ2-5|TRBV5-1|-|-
TGCGCCAGCAGCTTGGATGGACAAGGGGAGACCCAGTACTTC
CASSLDGQGETQYF
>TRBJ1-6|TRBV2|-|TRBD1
TGTGCCAGCAGTCGGGACAGCTATAATTCACCCCTCCACTTT
CASSRDSYNSPLHF
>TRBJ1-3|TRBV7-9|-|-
TGTGCCAGCAGCTTCTCTAGGGGGTCTGGAAACACCATATATTTT
CASSFSRGSGNTIYF
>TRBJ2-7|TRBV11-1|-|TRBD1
TGTGCCAGCAGCTTAGGGACAGGGGGCGCGGACGAGCAGTACTTC
CASSLGTGGADEQYF